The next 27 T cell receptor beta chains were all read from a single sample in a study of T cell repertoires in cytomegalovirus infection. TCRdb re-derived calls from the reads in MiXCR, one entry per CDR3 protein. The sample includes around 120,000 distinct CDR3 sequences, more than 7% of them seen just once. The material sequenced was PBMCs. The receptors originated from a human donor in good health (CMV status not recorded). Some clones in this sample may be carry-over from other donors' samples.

In nucleotides, the CDR3 is TGCAGTGCGTTTCCGGGACAGGGAAGGAGGGCTTTCTTT. It specifies CSAFPGQGRRAFF. The chain is built from TRBV20-1 and TRBJ1-1; 9 bases are shared with TRBD1. CDR1 is DFQATT, CDR2 SNEGSKA, per germline (reference sequence). The junction had 13 bases not matched to a gene; V was cut back by 6 bases and J by 11 bases. This CDR3 comprises 13 residues.

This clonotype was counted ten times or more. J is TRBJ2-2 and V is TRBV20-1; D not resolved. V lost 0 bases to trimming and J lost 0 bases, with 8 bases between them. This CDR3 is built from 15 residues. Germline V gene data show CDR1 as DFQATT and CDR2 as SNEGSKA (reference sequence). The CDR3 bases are TGCAGTGCTAGAGATGTGACAACGAACACCGGGGAGCTGTTTTTT. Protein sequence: CSARDVTTNTGELFF.

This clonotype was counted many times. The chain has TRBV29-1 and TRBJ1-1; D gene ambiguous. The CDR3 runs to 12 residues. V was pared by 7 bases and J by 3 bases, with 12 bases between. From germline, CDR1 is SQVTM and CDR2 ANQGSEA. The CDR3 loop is CSATRLDTEAFF. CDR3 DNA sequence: TGCAGCGCTACCCGGTTGGACACTGAAGCTTTCTTT. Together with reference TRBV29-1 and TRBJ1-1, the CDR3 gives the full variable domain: SAVISQKPSRDICQRGTSLTIQCQVDSQVTMMFWYRQQPGQSLTLIATANQGSEATYESGFVIDKFPISRPNLTFSTLTVSNMSPEDSSIYLCSATRLDTEAFFGQGTRLTVV.

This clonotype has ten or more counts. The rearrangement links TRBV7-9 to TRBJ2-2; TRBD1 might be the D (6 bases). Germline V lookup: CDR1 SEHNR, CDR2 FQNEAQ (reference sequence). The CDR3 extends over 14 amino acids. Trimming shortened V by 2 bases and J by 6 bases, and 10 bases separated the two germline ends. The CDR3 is CASSLSRGPGELFF. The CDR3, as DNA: TGTGCCAGCAGCTTATCCAGGGGACCCGGGGAGCTGTTTTTT.

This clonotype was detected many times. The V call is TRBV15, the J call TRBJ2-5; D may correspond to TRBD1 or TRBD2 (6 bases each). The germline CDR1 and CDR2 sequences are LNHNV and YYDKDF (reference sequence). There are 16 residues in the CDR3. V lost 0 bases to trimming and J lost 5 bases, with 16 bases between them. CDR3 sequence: CATSRDLAGGLETQYF. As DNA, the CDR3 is TGTGCCACCAGCAGAGATCTAGCTGGGGGGCTGGAGACCCAGTACTTC. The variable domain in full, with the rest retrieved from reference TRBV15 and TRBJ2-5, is DAMVIQNPRYQVTQFGKPVTLSCSQTLNHNVMYWYQQKSSQAPKLLFHYYDKDFNNEADTPDNFQSRRPNTSFCFLDIRSPGLGDTAMYLCATSRDLAGGLETQYFGPGTRLLVL.

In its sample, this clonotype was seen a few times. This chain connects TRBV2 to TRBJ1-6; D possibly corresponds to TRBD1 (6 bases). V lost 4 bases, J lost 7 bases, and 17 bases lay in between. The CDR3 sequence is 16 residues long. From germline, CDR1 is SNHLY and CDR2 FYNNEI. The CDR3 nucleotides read TGTGCCAGCAGTGTTTTTAGTAGGACAGCCAATTCACCCCTCCACTTT. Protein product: CASSVFSRTANSPLHF.

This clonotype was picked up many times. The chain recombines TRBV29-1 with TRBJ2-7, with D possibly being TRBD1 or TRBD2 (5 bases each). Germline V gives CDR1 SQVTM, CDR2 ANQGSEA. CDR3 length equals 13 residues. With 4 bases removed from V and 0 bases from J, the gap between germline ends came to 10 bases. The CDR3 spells CSVGDGYSYEQYF. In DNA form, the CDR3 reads TGCAGCGTTGGGGACGGATACTCCTACGAGCAGTACTTC.

CDR3 residues: CSVEETVGEQFF. The CDR3 DNA is TGCAGCGTTGAAGAGACGGTAGGTGAGCAGTTCTTC. The chain combines TRBV29-1 with TRBJ2-1; D gene uncertain. The CDR3 is 12 residues long. Germline V gene sequence: CDR1 SQVTM, CDR2 ANQGSEA. V lost 0 bases and J lost 9, with 9 bases in between.

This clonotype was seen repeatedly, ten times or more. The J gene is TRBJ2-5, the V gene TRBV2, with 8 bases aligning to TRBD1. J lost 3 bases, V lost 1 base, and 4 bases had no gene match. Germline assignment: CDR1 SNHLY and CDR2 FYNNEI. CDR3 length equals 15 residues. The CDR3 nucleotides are TGTGCCAGCAGTGAAGAAGGGACAGGAAAAGAGACCCAGTACTTC. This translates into CASSEEGTGKETQYF.

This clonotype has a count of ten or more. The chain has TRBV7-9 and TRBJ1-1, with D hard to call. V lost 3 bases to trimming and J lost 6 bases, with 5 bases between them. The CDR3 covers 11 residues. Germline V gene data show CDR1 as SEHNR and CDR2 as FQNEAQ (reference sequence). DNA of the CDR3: TGTGCCAGCAGCTTTCACCCTGAAGCTTTCTTT. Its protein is CASSFHPEAFF.

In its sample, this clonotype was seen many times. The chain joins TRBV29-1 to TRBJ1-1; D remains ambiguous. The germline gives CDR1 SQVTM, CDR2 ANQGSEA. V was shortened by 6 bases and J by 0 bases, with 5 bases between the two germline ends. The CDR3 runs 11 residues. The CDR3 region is CSVAMNTEAFF. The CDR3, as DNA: TGCAGCGTGGCAATGAACACTGAAGCTTTCTTT.

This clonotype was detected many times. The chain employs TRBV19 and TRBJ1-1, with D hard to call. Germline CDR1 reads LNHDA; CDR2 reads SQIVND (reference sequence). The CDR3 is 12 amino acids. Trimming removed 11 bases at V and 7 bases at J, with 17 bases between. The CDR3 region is CAGLSDRGEAFF. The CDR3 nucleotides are TGTGCCGGGTTAAGTGATCGGGGTGAAGCTTTCTTT.

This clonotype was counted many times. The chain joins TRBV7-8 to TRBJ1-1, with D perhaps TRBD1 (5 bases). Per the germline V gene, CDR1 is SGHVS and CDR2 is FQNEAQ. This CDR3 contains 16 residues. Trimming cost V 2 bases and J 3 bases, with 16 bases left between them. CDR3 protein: CASSLMRGAGDTEAFF. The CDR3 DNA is TGTGCCAGCAGCTTAATGAGGGGTGCTGGGGACACTGAAGCTTTCTTT.

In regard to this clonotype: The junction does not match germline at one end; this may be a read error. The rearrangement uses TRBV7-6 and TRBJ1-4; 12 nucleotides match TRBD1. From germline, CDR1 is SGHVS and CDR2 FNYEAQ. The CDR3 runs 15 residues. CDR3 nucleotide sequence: TGTGTCAGCAGCCCACCGGGACAGGGGGCGACCGGACTGTTTTTT. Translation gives CVSSPPGQGATGLFF.

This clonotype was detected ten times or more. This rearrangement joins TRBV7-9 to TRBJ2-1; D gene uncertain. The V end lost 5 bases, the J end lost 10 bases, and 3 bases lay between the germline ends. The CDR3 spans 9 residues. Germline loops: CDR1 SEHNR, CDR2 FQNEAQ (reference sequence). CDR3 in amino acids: CASSPEQFF. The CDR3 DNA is TGTGCCAGCAGCCCCGAGCAGTTCTTC.

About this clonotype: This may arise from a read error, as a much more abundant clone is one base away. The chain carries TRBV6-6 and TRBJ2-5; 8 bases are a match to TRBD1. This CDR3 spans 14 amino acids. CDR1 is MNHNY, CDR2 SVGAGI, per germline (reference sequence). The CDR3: CACRGTGVQETQYF. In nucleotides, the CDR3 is TGTGCCTGCAGGGGGACAGGAGTCCAAGAGACCCAGTACTTC.

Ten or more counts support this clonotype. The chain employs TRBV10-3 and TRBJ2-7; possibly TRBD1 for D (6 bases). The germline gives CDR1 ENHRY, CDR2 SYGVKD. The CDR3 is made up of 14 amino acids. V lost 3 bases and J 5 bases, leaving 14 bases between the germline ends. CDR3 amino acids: CAISDRAQGNEQYF. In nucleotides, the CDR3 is TGTGCCATCAGTGACAGAGCACAGGGAAACGAGCAGTACTTC.

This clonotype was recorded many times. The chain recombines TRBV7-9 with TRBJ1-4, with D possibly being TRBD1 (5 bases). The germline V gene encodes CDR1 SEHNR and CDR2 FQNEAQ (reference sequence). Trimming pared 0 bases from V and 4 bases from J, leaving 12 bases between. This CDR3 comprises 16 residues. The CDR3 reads CASSLATGTGNEKLFF. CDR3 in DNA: TGTGCCAGCAGCTTAGCTACCGGGACCGGTAATGAAAAACTGTTTTTT.

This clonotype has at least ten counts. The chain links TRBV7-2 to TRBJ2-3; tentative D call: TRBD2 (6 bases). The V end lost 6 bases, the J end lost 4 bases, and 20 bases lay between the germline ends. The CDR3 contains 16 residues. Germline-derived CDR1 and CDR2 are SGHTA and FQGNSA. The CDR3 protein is CASRLGGAGFADTQYF. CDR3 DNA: TGTGCCAGCAGGCTCGGAGGGGCGGGGTTTGCAGATACGCAGTATTTT.

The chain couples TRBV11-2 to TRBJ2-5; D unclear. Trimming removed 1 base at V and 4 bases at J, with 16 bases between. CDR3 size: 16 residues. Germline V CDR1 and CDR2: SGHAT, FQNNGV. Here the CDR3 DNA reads TGTGCCAGCAGCTTAGTAGCTGGCTACCCCACAGAGACCCAGTACTTC. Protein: CASSLVAGYPTETQYF.

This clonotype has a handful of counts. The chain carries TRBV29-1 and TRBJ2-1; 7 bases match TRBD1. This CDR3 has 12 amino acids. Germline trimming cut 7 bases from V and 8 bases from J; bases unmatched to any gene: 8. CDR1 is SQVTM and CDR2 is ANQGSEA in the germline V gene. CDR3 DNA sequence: TGCAGCGCCGAAGCTCAGGGGGATGAGCAGTTCTTC. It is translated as CSAEAQGDEQFF.

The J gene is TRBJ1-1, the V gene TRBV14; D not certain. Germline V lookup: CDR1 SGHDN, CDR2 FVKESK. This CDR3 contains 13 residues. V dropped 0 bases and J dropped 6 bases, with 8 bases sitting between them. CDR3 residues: CASSQESRAEAFF. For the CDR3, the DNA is TGTGCCAGCAGCCAAGAATCGAGGGCTGAAGCTTTCTTT.

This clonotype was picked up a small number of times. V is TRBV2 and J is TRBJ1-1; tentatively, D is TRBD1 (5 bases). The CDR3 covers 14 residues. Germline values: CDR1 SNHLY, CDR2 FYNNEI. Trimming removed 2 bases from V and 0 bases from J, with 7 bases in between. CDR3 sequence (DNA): TGTGCCAGCAGTGAACAGGGAATGAACACTGAAGCTTTCTTT. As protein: CASSEQGMNTEAFF.

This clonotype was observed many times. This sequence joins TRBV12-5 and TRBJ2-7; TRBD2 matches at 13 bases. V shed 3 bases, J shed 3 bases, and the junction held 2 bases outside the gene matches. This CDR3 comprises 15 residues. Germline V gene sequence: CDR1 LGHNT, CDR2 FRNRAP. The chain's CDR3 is CASGFGTSGDYEQYF. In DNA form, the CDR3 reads TGTGCTAGTGGTTTCGGGACTAGCGGGGACTACGAGCAGTACTTC.

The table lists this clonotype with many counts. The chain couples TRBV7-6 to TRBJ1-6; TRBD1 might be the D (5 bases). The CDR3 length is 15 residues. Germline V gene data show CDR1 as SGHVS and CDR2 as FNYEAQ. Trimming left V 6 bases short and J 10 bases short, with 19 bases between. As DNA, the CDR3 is TGTGCCAGCAGATTTACCTCGACGGGGGTCTCACCCCTCCACTTT. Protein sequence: CASRFTSTGVSPLHF.

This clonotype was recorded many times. The chain's CDR3 is CASSPSAGNAQYF. CDR3 in DNA: TGTGCCAGCAGTCCTAGCGCCGGTAATGCGCAGTATTTT. The chain carries TRBV12-3 or TRBV12-4 and TRBJ2-3, with TRBD2 as a possible D gene (6 bases). This CDR3 contains 13 residues. With 5 bases removed from V and 10 bases from J, the gap between germline ends came to 16 bases.

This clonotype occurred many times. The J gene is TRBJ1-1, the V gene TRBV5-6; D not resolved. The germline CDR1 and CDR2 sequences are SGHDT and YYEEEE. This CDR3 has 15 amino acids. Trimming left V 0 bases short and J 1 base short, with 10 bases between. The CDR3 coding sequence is TGTGCCAGCAGCTTGGGTAATCCGTCGAACACTGAAGCTTTCTTT. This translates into CASSLGNPSNTEAFF.